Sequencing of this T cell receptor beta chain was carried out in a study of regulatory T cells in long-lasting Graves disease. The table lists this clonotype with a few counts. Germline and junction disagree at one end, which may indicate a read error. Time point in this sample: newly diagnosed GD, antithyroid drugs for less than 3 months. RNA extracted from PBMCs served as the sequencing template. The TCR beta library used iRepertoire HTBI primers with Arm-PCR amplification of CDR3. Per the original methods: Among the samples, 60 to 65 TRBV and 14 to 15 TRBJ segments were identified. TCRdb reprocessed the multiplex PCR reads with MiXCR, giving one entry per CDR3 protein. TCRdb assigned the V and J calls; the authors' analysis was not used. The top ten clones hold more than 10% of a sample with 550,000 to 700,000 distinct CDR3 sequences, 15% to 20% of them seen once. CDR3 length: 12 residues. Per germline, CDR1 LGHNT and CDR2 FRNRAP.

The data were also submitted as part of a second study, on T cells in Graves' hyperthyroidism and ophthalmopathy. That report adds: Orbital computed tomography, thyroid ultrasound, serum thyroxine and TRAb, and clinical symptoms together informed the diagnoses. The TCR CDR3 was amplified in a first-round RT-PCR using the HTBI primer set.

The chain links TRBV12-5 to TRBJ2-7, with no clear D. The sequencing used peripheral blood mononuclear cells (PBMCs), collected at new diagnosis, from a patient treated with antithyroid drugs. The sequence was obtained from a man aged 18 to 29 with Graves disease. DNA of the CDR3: TGTGTTAGTGGGCCCTTTGGGCACGAGCGGTACTTC. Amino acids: CVSGPFGHERYF.